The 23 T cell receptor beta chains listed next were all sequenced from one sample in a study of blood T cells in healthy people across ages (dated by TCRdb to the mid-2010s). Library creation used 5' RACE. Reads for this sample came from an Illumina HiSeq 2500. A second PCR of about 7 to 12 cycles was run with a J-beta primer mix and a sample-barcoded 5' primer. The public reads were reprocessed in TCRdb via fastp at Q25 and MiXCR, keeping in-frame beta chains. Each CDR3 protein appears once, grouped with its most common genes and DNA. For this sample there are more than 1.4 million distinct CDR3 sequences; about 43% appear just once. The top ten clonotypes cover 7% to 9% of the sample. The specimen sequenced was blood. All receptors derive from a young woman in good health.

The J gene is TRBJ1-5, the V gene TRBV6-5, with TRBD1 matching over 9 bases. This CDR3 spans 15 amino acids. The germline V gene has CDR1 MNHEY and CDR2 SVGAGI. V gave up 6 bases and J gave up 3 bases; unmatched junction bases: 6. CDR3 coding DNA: TGTGCCAGCAGGGCGGGACAGGGCTTCAATCAGCCCCAGCATTTT. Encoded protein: CASRAGQGFNQPQHF.

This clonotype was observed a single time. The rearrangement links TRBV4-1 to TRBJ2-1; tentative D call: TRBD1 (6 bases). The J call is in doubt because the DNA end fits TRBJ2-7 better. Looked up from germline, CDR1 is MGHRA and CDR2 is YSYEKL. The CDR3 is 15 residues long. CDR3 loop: CASSQDRPGVYEQYF. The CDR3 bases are TGCGCCAGCAGCCAAGACCGGCCAGGGGTCTACGAGCAGTACTTC.

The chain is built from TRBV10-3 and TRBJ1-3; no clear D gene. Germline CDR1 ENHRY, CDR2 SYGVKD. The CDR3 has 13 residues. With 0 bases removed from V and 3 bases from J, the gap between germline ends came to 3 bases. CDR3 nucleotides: TGTGCCATCAGTGAGTCAGGTGGAAACACCATATATTTT. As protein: CAISESGGNTIYF.

The DNA for the CDR3 is TGTGCCACCAGTGATCGGACAGGGGGCAGCTATGGCTACACCTTC. Residues: CATSDRTGGSYGYTF. The J gene is TRBJ1-2, the V gene TRBV24-1; 11 nucleotides align to TRBD1. CDR1 and CDR2 (germline): KGHDR, SFDVKD. The CDR3 consists of 15 residues. V gave up 3 bases and J gave up 4 bases; unmatched junction bases: 3.

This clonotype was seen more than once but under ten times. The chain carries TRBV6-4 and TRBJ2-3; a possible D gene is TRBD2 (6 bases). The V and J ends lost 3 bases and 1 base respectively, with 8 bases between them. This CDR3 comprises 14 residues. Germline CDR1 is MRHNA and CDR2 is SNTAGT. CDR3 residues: CASSDPSGTDTQYF. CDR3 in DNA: TGTGCCAGCAGTGATCCTAGCGGCACAGATACGCAGTATTTT.

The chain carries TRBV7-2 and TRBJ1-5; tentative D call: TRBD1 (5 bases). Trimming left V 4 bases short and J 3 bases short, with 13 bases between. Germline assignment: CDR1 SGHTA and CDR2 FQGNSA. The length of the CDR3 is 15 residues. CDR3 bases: TGTGCCAGCAGCTCAATTGGGGCTAACAATCAGCCCCAGCATTTT. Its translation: CASSSIGANNQPQHF. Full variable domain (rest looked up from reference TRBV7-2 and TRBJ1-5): GAGVSQSPSNKVTEKGKDVELRCDPISGHTALYWYRQSLGQGLEFLIYFQGNSAPDKSGLPSDRFSAERTGGSVSTLTIQRTQQEDSAVYLCASSSIGANNQPQHFGDGTRLSIL.

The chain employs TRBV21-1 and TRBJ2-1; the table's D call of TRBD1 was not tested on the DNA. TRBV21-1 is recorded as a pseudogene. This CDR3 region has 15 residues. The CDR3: CASSNLTESYNEQFF. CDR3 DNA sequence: TGTGCCAGCAGCAACTTGACAGAATCCTACAATGAGCAGTTCTTC.

The CDR3 loop is CASSGRIGLMKQFF. CDR3 nucleotide sequence: TGTGCCAGCAGTGGACGGATTGGGCTAATGAAGCAGTTCTTC. V gene TRBV6-1 combines with J gene TRBJ2-1; D call uncertain. The CDR3 is 14 residues long. Trimming removed 4 bases from V and 11 bases from J, with 18 bases in between. The germline CDR1 and CDR2 sequences are MNHNS and SASEGT.

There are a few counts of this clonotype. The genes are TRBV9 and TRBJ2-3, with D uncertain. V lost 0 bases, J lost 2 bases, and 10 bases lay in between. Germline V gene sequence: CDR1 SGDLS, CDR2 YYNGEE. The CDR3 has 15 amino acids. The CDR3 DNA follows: TGTGCCAGCAGCGTAGCTCGCTCTCACACAGATACGCAGTATTTT. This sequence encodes CASSVARSHTDTQYF.

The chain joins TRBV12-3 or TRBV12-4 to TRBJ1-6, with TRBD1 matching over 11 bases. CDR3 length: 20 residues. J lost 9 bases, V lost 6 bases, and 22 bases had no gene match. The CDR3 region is CASSGNYGTGGYSGVSPLHF. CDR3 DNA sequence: TGTGCCAGCAGCGGGAACTACGGGACAGGGGGTTATTCAGGTGTTTCACCCCTCCACTTT.

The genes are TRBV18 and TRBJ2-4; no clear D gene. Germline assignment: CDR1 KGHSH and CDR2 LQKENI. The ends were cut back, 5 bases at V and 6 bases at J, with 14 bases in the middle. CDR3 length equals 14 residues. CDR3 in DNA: TGTGCCAGCTCAATAGGAAGTTCCGGAAACATTCAGTACTTC. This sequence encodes CASSIGSSGNIQYF.

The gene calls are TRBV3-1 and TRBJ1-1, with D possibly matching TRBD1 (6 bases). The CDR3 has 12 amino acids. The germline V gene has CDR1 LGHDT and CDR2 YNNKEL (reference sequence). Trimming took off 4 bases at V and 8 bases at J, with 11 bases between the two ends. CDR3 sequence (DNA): TGTGCCAGCAGCCCATCGGGGGCGGAAGCTTTCTTT. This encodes CASSPSGAEAFF.

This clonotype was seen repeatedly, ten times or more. For the CDR3, the DNA is TGTGCCAGCAGCCAGGACAGGTTGAACACTGAAGCTTTCTTT. Translation: CASSQDRLNTEAFF. The chain is built from TRBV3-1 and TRBJ1-1; 7 nucleotides agree with TRBD1. The junction had 1 base not matched to a gene; V was cut back by 3 bases and J by 0 bases. There are 14 residues in the CDR3. Germline-derived CDR1 and CDR2 are LGHDT and YNNKEL (reference sequence). Full variable domain (missing parts from reference TRBV3-1 and TRBJ1-1): DTAVSQTPKYLVTQMGNDKSIKCEQNLGHDTMYWYKQDSKKFLKIMFSYNNKELIINETVPNRFSPKSPDKAHLNLHINSLELGDSAVYFCASSQDRLNTEAFFGQGTRLTVV.

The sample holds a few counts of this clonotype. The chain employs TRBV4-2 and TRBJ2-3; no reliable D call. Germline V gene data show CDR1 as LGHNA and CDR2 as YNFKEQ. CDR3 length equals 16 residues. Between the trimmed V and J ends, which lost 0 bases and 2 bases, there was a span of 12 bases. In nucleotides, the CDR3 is TGTGCCAGCAGCCAAGATCGGACGGTAGTCACAGATACGCAGTATTTT. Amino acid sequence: CASSQDRTVVTDTQYF.

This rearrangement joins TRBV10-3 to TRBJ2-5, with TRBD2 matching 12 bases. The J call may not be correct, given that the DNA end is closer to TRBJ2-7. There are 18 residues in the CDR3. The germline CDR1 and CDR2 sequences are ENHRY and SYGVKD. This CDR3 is CAIKGLAGTFFFPTEQYF. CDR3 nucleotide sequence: TGTGCCATCAAAGGACTAGCGGGAACCTTCTTTTTTCCTACCGAGCAGTACTTC.

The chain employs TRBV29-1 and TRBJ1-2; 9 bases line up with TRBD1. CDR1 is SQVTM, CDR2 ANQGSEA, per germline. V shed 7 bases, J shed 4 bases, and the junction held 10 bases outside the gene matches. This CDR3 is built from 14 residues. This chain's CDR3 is CSADTQGATYGYTF. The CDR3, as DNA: TGCAGCGCCGATACACAGGGGGCAACCTATGGCTACACCTTC.

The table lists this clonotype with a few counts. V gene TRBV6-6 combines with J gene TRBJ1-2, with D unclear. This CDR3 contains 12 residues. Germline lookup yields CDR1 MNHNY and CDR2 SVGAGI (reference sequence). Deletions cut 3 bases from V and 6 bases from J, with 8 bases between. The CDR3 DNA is TGTGCCAGCAGTTATGCCCAGGATGGCTACACCTTC. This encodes CASSYAQDGYTF.

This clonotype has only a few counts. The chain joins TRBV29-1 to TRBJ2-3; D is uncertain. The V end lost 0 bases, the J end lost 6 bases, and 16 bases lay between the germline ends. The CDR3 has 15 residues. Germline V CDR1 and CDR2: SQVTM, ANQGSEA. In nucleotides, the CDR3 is TGCAGCGTTGAAGAAGTGCTTCGACCCCCCGATACGCAGTATTTT. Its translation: CSVEEVLRPPDTQYF.

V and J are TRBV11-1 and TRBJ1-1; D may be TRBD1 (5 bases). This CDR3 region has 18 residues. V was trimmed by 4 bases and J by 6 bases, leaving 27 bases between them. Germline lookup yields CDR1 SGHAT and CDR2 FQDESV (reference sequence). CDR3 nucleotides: TGTGCCAGCAGCTCCCAGTCCGGGACCGCCGGCGGGATCGCTGAAGCTTTCTTT. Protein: CASSSQSGTAGGIAEAFF.

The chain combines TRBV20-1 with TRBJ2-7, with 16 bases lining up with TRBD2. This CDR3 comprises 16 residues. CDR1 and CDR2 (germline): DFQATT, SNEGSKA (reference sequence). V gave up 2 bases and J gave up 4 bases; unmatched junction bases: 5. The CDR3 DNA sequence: TGCAGTGCTAGACCCGGGACTAGCGGGAGGGTATACGAGCAGTACTTC. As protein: CSARPGTSGRVYEQYF.

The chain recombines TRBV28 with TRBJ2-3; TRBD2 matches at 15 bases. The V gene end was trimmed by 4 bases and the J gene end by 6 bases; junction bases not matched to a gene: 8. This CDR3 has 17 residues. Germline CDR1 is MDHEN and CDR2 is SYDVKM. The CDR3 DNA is TGTGCCAGCAGTTCTCCGGGACTAGCGGGGGGAAGGGATACGCAGTATTTT. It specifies CASSSPGLAGGRDTQYF.

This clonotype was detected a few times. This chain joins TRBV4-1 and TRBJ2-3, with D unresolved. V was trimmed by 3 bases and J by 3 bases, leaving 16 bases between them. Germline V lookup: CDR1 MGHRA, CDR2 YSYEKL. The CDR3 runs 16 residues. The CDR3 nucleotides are TGCGCCAGCAGCCAGGTCAACTCGGTGGGGACAGATACGCAGTATTTT. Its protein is CASSQVNSVGTDTQYF.

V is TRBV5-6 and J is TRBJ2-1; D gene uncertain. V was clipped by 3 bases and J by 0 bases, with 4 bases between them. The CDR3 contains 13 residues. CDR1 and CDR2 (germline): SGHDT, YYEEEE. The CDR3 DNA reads TGTGCCAGCAGCTCCTACTCCTACAATGAGCAGTTCTTC. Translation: CASSSYSYNEQFF.